This entry lists 29 T cell receptor beta chains sequenced from one sample in a study of blood T cell repertoires in COVID-19. Profiled with immunoSEQ multiplex PCR; TCRdb holds only in-frame clones, not every one. The repertoire holds 65,000 to 70,000 clones, about 86% seen once, with roughly 3.7% in the top ten. The sequencing input was peripheral blood. All receptors come from a man aged 45 to 65 with acute or convalescent COVID-19.

The chain carries TRBV6-6 and TRBJ2-7; D is possibly TRBD1 (5 bases). Trimming shortened V by 0 bases and J by 2 bases, and 14 bases separated the two germline ends. The CDR3 is 16 residues long. Germline V lookup: CDR1 MNHNY, CDR2 SVGAGI (reference sequence). The CDR3 sequence is CASSYSMLQATYEQYF. The CDR3 DNA reads TGTGCCAGCAGTTACTCGATGTTACAGGCTACCTACGAGCAGTACTTC.

V usage is TRBV29-1 and J usage is TRBJ2-3, with a tentative D call TRBD2 (6 bases). The CDR3 extends over 12 amino acids. CDR1 is SQVTM, CDR2 ANQGSEA, per germline. The V end was cut by 2 bases, the J end by 8 bases, with 11 bases between. The chain's CDR3 is CSVETGEVTQYF. CDR3 DNA sequence: TGCAGCGTTGAAACGGGAGAGGTTACGCAGTATTTT.

CDR3 region: CATQRPGVDQDTQYF. The DNA for the CDR3 is TGTGCCACCCAACGGCCGGGTGTCGATCAAGATACGCAGTATTTT. V is TRBV27 and J is TRBJ2-3; no clear D gene. V was cut by 10 bases and J by 5 bases, with 22 bases left in between. Germline V gives CDR1 MNHEY, CDR2 SMNVEV (reference sequence). The CDR3 spans 15 residues.

This clone was detected only once. V usage is TRBV18 and J usage is TRBJ2-5, with D maybe TRBD2 (5 bases). The germline V gene encodes CDR1 KGHSH and CDR2 LQKENI. The CDR3 extends over 14 amino acids. Trimming removed 3 bases from V and 5 bases from J, with 13 bases in between. The CDR3 nucleotides are TGTGCCAGCTCACCGGACGGTACTAGGGAGACCCAGTACTTC. This translates into CASSPDGTRETQYF.

In nucleotides, the CDR3 is TGTGCCACCAGCAGAGGAGAAGAGACCCAGTACTTC. This codes for CATSRGEETQYF. The rearrangement uses TRBV15 and TRBJ2-5, with D uncertain. The germline gives CDR1 LNHNV, CDR2 YYDKDF (reference sequence). This CDR3 has 12 amino acids. The V end was cut by 1 base, the J end by 3 bases, with 3 bases between.

V is TRBV11-2 and J is TRBJ2-7, with D tentatively TRBD2 (5 bases). V was trimmed by 3 bases and J by 6 bases, leaving 15 bases between them. Germline V lookup: CDR1 SGHAT, CDR2 FQNNGV. CDR3 length equals 14 residues. The CDR3 DNA reads as TGTGCCAGCAGCTTTGCGCAGCGGTGGGCCGAGCAGTACTTC. Translation gives CASSFAQRWAEQYF.

The table lists this clone with a few counts. The chain couples TRBV9 to TRBJ1-2; D is unresolved. This CDR3 is 13 amino acids long. Trimming took off 2 bases at V and 4 bases at J, with 9 bases between the two ends. Germline V CDR1 and CDR2: SGDLS, YYNGEE. CDR3 region: CASSVGESYGYTF. The CDR3 DNA reads as TGTGCCAGCAGCGTTGGGGAGAGCTATGGCTACACCTTC.

The chain links TRBV14 to TRBJ2-7, with a tentative D call TRBD2 (5 bases). This CDR3 comprises 14 residues. Germline V CDR1 and CDR2: SGHDN, FVKESK. With 5 bases removed from V and 3 bases from J, the gap between germline ends came to 14 bases. CDR3 sequence (DNA): TGTGCCAGCAGCTATAATAGTGGACTCTACGAGCAGTACTTC. Residues: CASSYNSGLYEQYF.

The genes are TRBV28 and TRBJ1-1; 8 nucleotides match TRBD1. This CDR3 comprises 16 residues. Germline loops: CDR1 MDHEN, CDR2 SYDVKM. J gave up 7 bases and V 6 bases, and 16 bases lay outside the gene matches. The CDR3 DNA reads TGTGCCAGCAGGAACGCCGGGCAGGGGGCTACGGTTGAAGCTTTCTTT. It specifies CASRNAGQGATVEAFF.

CDR3 in DNA: TGTGCCAGTAGTATAGGGGCAGCCTCCCTCCAAGAGACCCAGTACTTC. It codes for CASSIGAASLQETQYF. V usage is TRBV19 and J usage is TRBJ2-5; D ambiguous. The CDR3 runs 16 residues. CDR1 and CDR2 (germline): LNHDA, SQIVND (reference sequence). Trimming pared 1 base from V and 1 base from J, leaving 13 bases between. Filled out from reference TRBV19 and TRBJ2-5, the complete variable domain reads DGGITQSPKYLFRKEGQNVTLSCEQNLNHDAMYWYRQDPGQGLRLIYYSQIVNDFQKGDIAEGYSVSREKKESFPLTVTSAQKNPTAFYLCASSIGAASLQETQYFGPGTRLLVL.

This chain links TRBV24-1 with TRBJ2-3, with 13 positions matching TRBD2. This CDR3 spans 17 amino acids. After removal of 0 bases from V and 3 bases from J, the junction contained 2 bases not matched to a gene. CDR1 and CDR2 from the germline V gene are KGHDR and SFDVKD. Here the CDR3 DNA reads TGTGCCACCAGTGATTTGACTAGCGGGAGGGCGACAGATACGCAGTATTTT. It is translated as CATSDLTSGRATDTQYF.

This chain links TRBV5-1 with TRBJ1-5; TRBD1 might be the D (6 bases). Trimming left V 3 bases short and J 2 bases short, with 6 bases between. There are 13 residues in the CDR3. Germline values: CDR1 SGHRS, CDR2 YFSETQ. The CDR3: CASSSGGNQPQHF. The DNA for the CDR3 is TGCGCCAGCAGCTCAGGGGGCAATCAGCCCCAGCATTTT.

The rearrangement links TRBV5-4 to TRBJ1-1; D gene unclear. This CDR3 contains 13 residues. The ends were cut back, 2 bases at V and 3 bases at J, with 8 bases in the middle. Germline V gene sequence: CDR1 SGHNT, CDR2 YYREEE (reference sequence). The CDR3 sequence is CASSFQSYTEAFF. DNA of the CDR3: TGTGCCAGCAGCTTCCAGTCGTACACTGAAGCTTTCTTT.

V and J are TRBV10-3 and TRBJ1-5, with D tentatively TRBD1 (5 bases). Trimming removed 4 bases from V and 7 bases from J, with 14 bases in between. The CDR3 runs 14 residues. The V gene's germline CDR1 is ENHRY and CDR2 SYGVKD. The CDR3 spells CAISGGGARQPQHF. CDR3 DNA: TGTGCCATCAGTGGGGGAGGGGCGAGGCAGCCCCAGCATTTT.

The CDR3 protein is CASRSTENTEAFF. In DNA, the CDR3 is TGTGCCAGCAGGTCAACAGAGAACACTGAAGCTTTCTTT. The chain recombines TRBV3-1 (or the pseudogene TRBV3-2) with TRBJ1-1; D is unclear. Germline CDR1 LGHDT, CDR2 YNNKEL (reference sequence). Trimming removed 6 bases from V and 1 base from J, with 9 bases in between. CDR3 size: 13 residues.

This clone turned up a few times. The chain links TRBV20-1 to TRBJ1-3; possible D gene TRBD1, 5 bases. CDR3 length equals 11 residues. Looked up from germline, CDR1 is DFQATT and CDR2 is SNEGSKA (reference sequence). The CDR3 here is CSRQKGNTIYF. The CDR3 nucleotides are TGCAGCCGACAGAAAGGAAACACCATATATTTT.

The chain links TRBV7-9 to TRBJ2-5; a weak D match, TRBD1 (5 bases). Germline V lookup: CDR1 SEHNR, CDR2 FQNEAQ (reference sequence). Deletions cut 1 base from V and 5 bases from J, with 11 bases between. The CDR3 contains 14 residues. The CDR3 reads CASSLGQGFETQYF. CDR3 in DNA: TGTGCCAGCAGCTTAGGGCAGGGTTTTGAGACCCAGTACTTC.

This chain links TRBV27 with TRBJ2-1, with 11 bases identical to TRBD2. The junction had 3 bases not matched to a gene; V was cut back by 1 base and J by 4 bases. The CDR3 contains 16 residues. Germline V lookup: CDR1 MNHEY, CDR2 SMNVEV (reference sequence). The CDR3 DNA sequence: TGTGCCAGCAGTTTATTAGCGGGAGGGCGATACAATGAGCAGTTCTTC. This codes for CASSLLAGGRYNEQFF.

The chain uses TRBV10-3 and TRBJ2-3, with D possibly TRBD2 on 6 matching bases. Per germline, CDR1 ENHRY and CDR2 SYGVKD. The CDR3 runs to 20 residues. V was cut by 3 bases and J by 2 bases, with 27 bases left in between. In nucleotides, the CDR3 is TGTGCCATCAGTGAAGGTCTTAAGTTGGAGGGCGGGCCTATCACAGATACGCAGTATTTT. Protein: CAISEGLKLEGGPITDTQYF.

The chain links TRBV20-1 to TRBJ1-2; TRBD1 is a possible D gene (5 bases). This CDR3 is built from 15 residues. The V gene's germline CDR1 is DFQATT and CDR2 SNEGSKA (reference sequence). Trimming took 3 bases from V and 5 from J, leaving 19 bases between them. The CDR3 coding sequence is TGCAGTGCTAGTCCCGAGGGGAGGGTCGGATATGGCTACACCTTC. Its protein is CSASPEGRVGYGYTF.

The genes are TRBV9 and TRBJ1-5, with D possibly TRBD1 on 5 matching bases. CDR3 length equals 14 residues. Germline CDR1 and CDR2: SGDLS and YYNGEE. V lost 4 bases, J lost 0 bases, and 8 bases lay in between. CDR3 coding DNA: TGTGCCAGCAGCAAGACAGATAGCAATCAGCCCCAGCATTTT. Its protein product is CASSKTDSNQPQHF.

The chain has TRBV27 and TRBJ1-5; D ambiguous. Germline CDR1 is MNHEY and CDR2 is SMNVEV (reference sequence). CDR3 length: 15 amino acids. The V gene lost 4 bases and the J gene lost 1 base, with 11 bases spanning the gap. The CDR3 reads CASSSYSESNQPQHF. The CDR3 nucleotides read TGTGCCAGCAGTTCGTACAGTGAGAGCAATCAGCCCCAGCATTTT.

V is TRBV5-1 and J is TRBJ2-1; 8 nucleotides align to TRBD1. The germline gives CDR1 SGHRS, CDR2 YFSETQ. The CDR3 sequence is 14 residues long. The V gene end was trimmed by 5 bases and the J gene end by 7 bases; junction bases not matched to a gene: 8. This CDR3 reads CASRWTGPQNEQFF. CDR3 in DNA: TGCGCCAGCAGGTGGACAGGGCCACAAAATGAGCAGTTCTTC.

V and J are TRBV5-1 and TRBJ1-3; 9 positions match TRBD1. CDR1 and CDR2 from the germline V gene are SGHRS and YFSETQ. The CDR3 length is 17 residues. V was pared by 2 bases and J by 2 bases, with 8 bases of the junction left unmatched. For the CDR3, the DNA is TGCGCCAGCAGCTTTCAACCGGGACAGGGACCTGGAAACACCATATATTTT. This codes for CASSFQPGQGPGNTIYF. Using reference TRBV5-1 and TRBJ1-3 for the parts outside the CDR3, the full variable domain is KAGVTQTPRYLIKTRGQQVTLSCSPISGHRSVSWYQQTPGQGLQFLFEYFSETQRNKGNFPGRFSGRQFSNSRSEMNVSTLELGDSALYLCASSFQPGQGPGNTIYFGEGSWLTVV.

This clone has only one observation. This CDR3 is also generated by other DNA sequences in the sample. The chain recombines TRBV4-1 with TRBJ2-3, with 9 bases identical to TRBD2. The germline gives CDR1 MGHRA, CDR2 YSYEKL. V was pared by 1 base and J by 3 bases, with 8 bases of the junction left unmatched. The CDR3 contains 17 residues. CDR3 sequence reads: CASSQGGAGGGTDTQYF. CDR3 coding DNA: TGCGCCAGCAGCCAAGGGGGAGCGGGAGGCGGTACAGATACGCAGTATTTT.

V usage is TRBV6-4 and J usage is TRBJ2-2; D may be TRBD1 (5 bases). This CDR3 has 13 amino acids. V lost 6 bases to trimming and J lost 2 bases, with 7 bases between them. The germline V gene has CDR1 MRHNA and CDR2 SNTAGT. CDR3 sequence reads: CASRDTNTGELFF. The CDR3 bases are TGTGCCAGCAGGGACACTAACACCGGGGAGCTGTTTTTT.

Here the CDR3 DNA reads TGTGCCAGCGCCGGAACAGGGGGAGGTCAGCCCCAGCATTTT. Protein sequence: CASAGTGGGQPQHF. The rearrangement uses TRBV25-1 and TRBJ1-5; 8 bases map to TRBD1. Per germline, CDR1 MGHDK and CDR2 SYGVNS. The J segment lost 6 bases and the V segment lost 8 bases, leaving 9 bases of the junction unmatched. CDR3 length: 14 amino acids.

The gene calls are TRBV10-3 and TRBJ2-7; 10 bases match TRBD2. The CDR3 has 13 residues. The V segment lost 4 bases and the J segment 7 bases; nucleotides outside the gene matches: 4. The germline V gene encodes CDR1 ENHRY and CDR2 SYGVKD. As DNA, the CDR3 is TGTGCCATCAGTGGTCCGACTAGCGGGGAGCAGTACTTC. Its protein is CAISGPTSGEQYF.

The chain links TRBV7-8 to TRBJ2-7, with a tentative D call TRBD2 (5 bases). This CDR3 comprises 16 residues. Germline V lookup: CDR1 SGHVS, CDR2 FQNEAQ. V was shortened by 7 bases and J by 1 base, with 20 bases between the two germline ends. The DNA for the CDR3 is TGTGCCAGCATCCTTAGAATCCGGGAAGGATCCTACGAGCAGTACTTC. It yields the protein CASILRIREGSYEQYF. Filled out from reference TRBV7-8 and TRBJ2-7, the complete variable domain reads GAGVSQSPRYKVAKRGQDVALRCDPISGHVSLFWYQQALGQGPEFLTYFQNEAQLDKSGLPSDRFFAERPEGSVSTLKIQRTQQEDSAVYLCASILRIREGSYEQYFGPGTRLTVT.